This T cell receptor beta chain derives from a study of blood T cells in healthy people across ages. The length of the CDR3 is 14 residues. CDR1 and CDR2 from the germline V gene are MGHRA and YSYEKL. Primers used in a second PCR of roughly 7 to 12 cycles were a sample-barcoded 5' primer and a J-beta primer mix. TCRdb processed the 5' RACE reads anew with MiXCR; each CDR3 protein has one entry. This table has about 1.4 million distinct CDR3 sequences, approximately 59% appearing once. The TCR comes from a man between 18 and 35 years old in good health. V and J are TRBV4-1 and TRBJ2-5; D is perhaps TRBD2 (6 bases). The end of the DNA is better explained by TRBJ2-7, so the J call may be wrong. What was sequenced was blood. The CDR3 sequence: CASSQQGLNYEQYF. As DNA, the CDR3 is TGCGCCAGCAGCCAACAGGGACTGAACTACGAGCAGTACTTC.